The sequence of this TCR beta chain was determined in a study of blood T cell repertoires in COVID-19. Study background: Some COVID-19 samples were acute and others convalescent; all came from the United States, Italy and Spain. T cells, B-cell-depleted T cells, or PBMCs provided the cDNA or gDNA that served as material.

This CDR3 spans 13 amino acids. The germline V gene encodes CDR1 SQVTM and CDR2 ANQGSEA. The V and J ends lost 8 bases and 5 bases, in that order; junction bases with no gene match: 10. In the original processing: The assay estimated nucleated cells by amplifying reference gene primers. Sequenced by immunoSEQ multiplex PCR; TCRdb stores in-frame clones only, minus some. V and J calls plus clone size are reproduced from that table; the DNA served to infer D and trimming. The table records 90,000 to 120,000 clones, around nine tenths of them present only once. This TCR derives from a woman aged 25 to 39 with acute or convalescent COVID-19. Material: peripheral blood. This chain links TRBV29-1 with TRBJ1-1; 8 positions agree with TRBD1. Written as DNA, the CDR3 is TGCAGCCCTATGGACAGGGAAGGGACTGAAGCTTTCTTT. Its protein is CSPMDREGTEAFF.